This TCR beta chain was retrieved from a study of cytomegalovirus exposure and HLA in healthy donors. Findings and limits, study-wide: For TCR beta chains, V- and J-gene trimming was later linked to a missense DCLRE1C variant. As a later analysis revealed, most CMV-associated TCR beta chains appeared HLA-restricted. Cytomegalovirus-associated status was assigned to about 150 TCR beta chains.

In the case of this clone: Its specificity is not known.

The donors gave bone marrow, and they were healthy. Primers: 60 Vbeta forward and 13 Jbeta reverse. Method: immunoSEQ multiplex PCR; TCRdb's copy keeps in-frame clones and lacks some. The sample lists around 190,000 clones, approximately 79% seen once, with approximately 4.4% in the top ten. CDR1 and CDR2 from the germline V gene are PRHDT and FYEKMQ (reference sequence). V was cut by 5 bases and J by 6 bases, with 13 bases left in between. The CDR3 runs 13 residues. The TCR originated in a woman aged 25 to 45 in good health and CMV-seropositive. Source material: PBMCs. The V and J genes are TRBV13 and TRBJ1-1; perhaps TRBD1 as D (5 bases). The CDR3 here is CASSPRGGAEAFF. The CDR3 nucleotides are TGTGCCAGCAGCCCTCGCGGGGGGGCTGAAGCTTTCTTT. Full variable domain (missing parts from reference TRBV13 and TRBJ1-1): AAGVIQSPRHLIKEKRETATLKCYPIPRHDTVYWYQQGPGQDPQFLISFYEKMQSDKGSIPDRFSAQQFSDYHSELNMSSLELGDSALYFCASSPRGGAEAFFGQGTRLTVV.